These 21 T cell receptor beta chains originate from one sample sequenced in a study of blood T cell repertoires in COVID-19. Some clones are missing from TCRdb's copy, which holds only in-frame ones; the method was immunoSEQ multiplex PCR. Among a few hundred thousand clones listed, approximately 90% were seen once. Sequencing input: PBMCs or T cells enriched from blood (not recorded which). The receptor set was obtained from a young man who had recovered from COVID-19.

This chain's CDR3 is CASSLAAGRNEKLFF. CDR3 DNA sequence: TGTGCCAGCAGCTTAGCGGCAGGGCGGAATGAAAAACTGTTTTTT. The gene calls are TRBV7-2 and TRBJ1-4; maybe TRBD1 (5 bases). Trimming shortened V by 0 bases and J by 5 bases, and 10 bases separated the two germline ends. CDR3 length: 15 amino acids. Per germline, CDR1 SGHTA and CDR2 FQGNSA.

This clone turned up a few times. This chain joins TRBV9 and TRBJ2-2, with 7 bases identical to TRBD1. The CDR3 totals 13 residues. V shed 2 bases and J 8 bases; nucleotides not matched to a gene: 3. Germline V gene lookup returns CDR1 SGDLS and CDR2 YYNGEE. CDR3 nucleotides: TGTGCCAGCAGCGTGGTGACAGGGGGGGAGCTGTTTTTT. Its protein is CASSVVTGGELFF.

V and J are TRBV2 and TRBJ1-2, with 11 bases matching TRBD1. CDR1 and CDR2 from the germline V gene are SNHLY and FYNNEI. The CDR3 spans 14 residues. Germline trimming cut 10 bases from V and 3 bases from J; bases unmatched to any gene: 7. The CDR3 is CANKGGQGDYGYTF. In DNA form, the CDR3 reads TGTGCCAACAAAGGGGGACAGGGGGACTATGGCTACACCTTC.

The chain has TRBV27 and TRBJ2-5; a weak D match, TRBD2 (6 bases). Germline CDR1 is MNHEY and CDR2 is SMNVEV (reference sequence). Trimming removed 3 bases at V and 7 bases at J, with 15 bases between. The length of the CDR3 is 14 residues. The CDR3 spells CASSFSRMGGTQYF. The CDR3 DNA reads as TGTGCCAGCAGTTTCTCCCGTATGGGGGGGACCCAGTACTTC.

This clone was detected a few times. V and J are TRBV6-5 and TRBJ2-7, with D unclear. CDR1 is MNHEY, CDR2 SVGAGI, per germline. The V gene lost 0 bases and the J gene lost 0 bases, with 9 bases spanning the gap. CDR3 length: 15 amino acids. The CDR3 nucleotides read TGTGCCAGCAGTTACTCGTTCCCGAGCTCCTACGAGCAGTACTTC. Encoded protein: CASSYSFPSSYEQYF.

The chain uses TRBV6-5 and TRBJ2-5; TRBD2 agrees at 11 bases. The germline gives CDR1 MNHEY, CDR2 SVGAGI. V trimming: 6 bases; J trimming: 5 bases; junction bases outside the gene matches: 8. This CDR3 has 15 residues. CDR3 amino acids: CASRKLAGAGETQYF. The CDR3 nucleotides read TGTGCCAGCAGGAAACTAGCGGGAGCTGGGGAGACCCAGTACTTC.

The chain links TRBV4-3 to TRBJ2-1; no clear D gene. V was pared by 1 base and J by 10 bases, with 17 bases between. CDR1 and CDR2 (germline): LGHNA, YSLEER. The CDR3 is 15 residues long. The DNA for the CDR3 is TGCGCCAGCAGCCAAGGTTCCCCGGGTAGGAGCGAGCAGTTCTTC. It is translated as CASSQGSPGRSEQFF.

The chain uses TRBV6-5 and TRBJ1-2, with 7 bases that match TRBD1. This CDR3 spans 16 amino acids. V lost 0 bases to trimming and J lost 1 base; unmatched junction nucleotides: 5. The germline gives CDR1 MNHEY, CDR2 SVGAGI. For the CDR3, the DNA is TGTGCCAGCAGTTACTCGGGGGCAGGGGGTAACTATGGCTACACCTTC. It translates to CASSYSGAGGNYGYTF.

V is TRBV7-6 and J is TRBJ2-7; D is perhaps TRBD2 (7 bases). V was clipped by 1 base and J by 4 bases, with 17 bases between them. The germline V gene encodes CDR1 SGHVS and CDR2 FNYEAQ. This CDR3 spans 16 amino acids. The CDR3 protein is CASSLGGGRDWYEQYF. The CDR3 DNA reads TGTGCCAGCAGCTTAGGGGGGGGCAGGGATTGGTACGAGCAGTACTTC.

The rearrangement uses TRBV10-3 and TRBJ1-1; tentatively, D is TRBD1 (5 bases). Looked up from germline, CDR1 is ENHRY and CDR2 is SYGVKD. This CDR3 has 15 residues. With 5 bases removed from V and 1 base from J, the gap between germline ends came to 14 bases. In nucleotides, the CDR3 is TGTGCCATCAGTTTTTCGGATCAGGGGAACACTGAAGCTTTCTTT. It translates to CAISFSDQGNTEAFF.

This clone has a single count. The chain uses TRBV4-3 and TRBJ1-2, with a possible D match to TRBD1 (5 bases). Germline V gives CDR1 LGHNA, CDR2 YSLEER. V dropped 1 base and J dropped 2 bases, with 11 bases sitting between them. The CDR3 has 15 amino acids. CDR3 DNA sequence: TGCGCCAGCAGCCAAGTACGGGGGTGGAACTATGGCTACACCTTC. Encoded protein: CASSQVRGWNYGYTF.

In DNA form, the CDR3 reads TGTGCCAGCAGCTTAGTCTCCCCACTAGCGGGGGGCTGGGAGCAGTTCTTC. It is translated as CASSLVSPLAGGWEQFF. This chain joins TRBV7-2 and TRBJ2-1; 12 nucleotides line up with TRBD2. The germline CDR1 and CDR2 sequences are SGHTA and FQGNSA. The CDR3 runs to 17 residues. The trim removed 1 base at V and 10 bases at J, leaving 11 bases unmatched. Complete variable domain (other parts from reference TRBV7-2 and TRBJ2-1): GAGVSQSPSNKVTEKGKDVELRCDPISGHTALYWYRQSLGQGLEFLIYFQGNSAPDKSGLPSDRFSAERTGGSVSTLTIQRTQQEDSAVYLCASSLVSPLAGGWEQFFGPGTRLTVL.

CDR3 residues: CASSVSGTDEKLFF. The CDR3 DNA follows: TGCGCCAGCAGTGTCTCAGGGACAGATGAAAAACTGTTTTTT. The V gene is TRBV5-1, the J gene TRBJ1-4, with TRBD1 matching over 7 bases. Losses at the gene ends were 5 bases for V and 6 bases for J; bases not matched to a gene: 7. The CDR3 is made up of 14 amino acids. Germline V lookup: CDR1 SGHRS, CDR2 YFSETQ.

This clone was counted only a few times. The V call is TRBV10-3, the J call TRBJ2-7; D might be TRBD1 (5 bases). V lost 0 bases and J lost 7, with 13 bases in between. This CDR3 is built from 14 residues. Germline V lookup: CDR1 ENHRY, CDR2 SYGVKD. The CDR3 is CAISESRAGWEQYF. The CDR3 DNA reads TGTGCCATCAGTGAGTCCAGGGCCGGTTGGGAGCAGTACTTC.

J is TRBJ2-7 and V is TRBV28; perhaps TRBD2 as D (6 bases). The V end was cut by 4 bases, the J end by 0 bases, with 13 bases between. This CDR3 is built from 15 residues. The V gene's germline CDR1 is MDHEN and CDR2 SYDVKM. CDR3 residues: CASSSSGSDSYEQYF. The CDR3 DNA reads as TGTGCCAGCAGTTCGAGCGGGTCGGACTCCTACGAGCAGTACTTC.

The CDR3 sequence: CASSPPGNSPLHF. The DNA of the CDR3 is TGTGCCAGCAGCCCCCCAGGGAATTCACCCCTCCACTTT. The rearrangement uses TRBV12-3 or TRBV12-4 and TRBJ1-6; D perhaps matches TRBD1 (5 bases). The CDR3 spans 13 residues. The V gene lost 6 bases and the J gene lost 7 bases, with 10 bases spanning the gap.

The CDR3 region is CASSQGQHRQPQHF. The CDR3, as DNA: TGTGCCAGCAGTCAGGGACAGCATAGGCAGCCCCAGCATTTT. The rearrangement links TRBV6-6 to TRBJ1-5, with 7 nucleotides matching TRBD1. Per the germline V gene, CDR1 is MNHNY and CDR2 is SVGAGI (reference sequence). The V gene end was trimmed by 5 bases and the J gene end by 7 bases; junction bases not matched to a gene: 8. CDR3 length: 14 residues.

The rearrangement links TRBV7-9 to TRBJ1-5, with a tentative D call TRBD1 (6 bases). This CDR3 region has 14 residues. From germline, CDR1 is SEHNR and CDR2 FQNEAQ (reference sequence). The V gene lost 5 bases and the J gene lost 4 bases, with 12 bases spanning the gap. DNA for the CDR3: TGTGCCAGCAGCGATACGGACAGAAATCAGCCCCAGCATTTT. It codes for CASSDTDRNQPQHF.

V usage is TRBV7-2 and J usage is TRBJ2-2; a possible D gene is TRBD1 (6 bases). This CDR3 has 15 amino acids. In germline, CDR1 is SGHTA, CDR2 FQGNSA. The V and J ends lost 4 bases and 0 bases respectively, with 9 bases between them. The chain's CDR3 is CASSSGQTNTGELFF. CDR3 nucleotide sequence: TGTGCCAGCAGCTCAGGACAGACGAACACCGGGGAGCTGTTTTTT.

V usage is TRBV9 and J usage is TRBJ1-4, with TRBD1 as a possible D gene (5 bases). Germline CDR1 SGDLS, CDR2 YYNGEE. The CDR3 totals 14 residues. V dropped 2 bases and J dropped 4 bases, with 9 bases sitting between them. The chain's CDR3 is CASSVRDYNEKLFF. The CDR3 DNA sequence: TGTGCCAGCAGCGTCCGGGACTATAATGAAAAACTGTTTTTT.

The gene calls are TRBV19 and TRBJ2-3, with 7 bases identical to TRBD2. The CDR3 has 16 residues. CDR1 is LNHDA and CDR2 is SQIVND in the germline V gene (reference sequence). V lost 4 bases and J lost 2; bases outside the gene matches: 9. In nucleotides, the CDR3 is TGTGCCAGTAGTACCCCCTTGGGACTACACACAGATACGCAGTATTTT. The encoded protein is CASSTPLGLHTDTQYF.